This T cell receptor beta chain is drawn from a study of blood T cell repertoires in COVID-19. Study-level information: Whether acute or convalescent, the COVID-19 samples came from the United States, Italy and Spain.

Produced via immunoSEQ multiplex PCR; TCRdb's table is partial and in-frame only. This table holds about 100,000 clones, more than 75% found once. Trimming removed 1 base from V and 5 bases from J, with 5 bases in between. Germline CDR1 reads LNHNV; CDR2 reads YYDKDF (reference sequence). The CDR3 is made up of 12 amino acids. The receptor was isolated from a man aged 25-40 years in a cohort sampled during active COVID-19. The rearrangement joins TRBV15 to TRBJ2-5; a weak D match, TRBD2 (5 bases). Input material: peripheral blood. This CDR3 is CATSRGEETQYF. CDR3 coding DNA: TGTGCCACCAGCAGAGGGGAGGAGACCCAGTACTTC.